This is a list of T cell receptor beta chains from one sample in a study of T cell responses to AZD1222 COVID-19 vaccine. Only in-frame clones appear in the TCRdb table, and some are missing; sequencing was by immunoSEQ multiplex PCR. The table includes approximately 120,000 clones, approximately 88% detected once. The sequences come from peripheral blood, collected on day 0 of AZD1222 vaccination. The receptors were gathered from an adult in good health. CDR3s include the opening cysteine and the closing phenylalanine or tryptophan. D genes are given only for firm matches. Rows may omit the clone size; those that give it use once, few, many or a size class.

j_gene: TRBJ1-1
v_gene: TRBV18
abundance: -
d_gene: -
CDR3aa: CASSSGSDTEAFF
CDR3nt: TGTGCCAGCTCATCAGGGTCAGACACTGAAGCTTTCTTT

j_gene: TRBJ2-7
v_gene: TRBV6-1
abundance: -
d_gene: TRBD2
CDR3aa: CASSERLAYEQYF
CDR3nt: TGTGCCAGCAGTGAGCGACTAGCGTACGAGCAGTACTTC

j_gene: TRBJ1-1
v_gene: TRBV7-6
abundance: -
d_gene: -
CDR3aa: CASSPFGVNTEAFF
CDR3nt: TGTGCCAGCAGCCCCTTCGGGGTGAACACTGAAGCTTTCTTT

j_gene: TRBJ2-2
v_gene: TRBV3-1/TRBV3-2
abundance: -
d_gene: TRBD1
CDR3aa: CASSQRGTGNTGELFF
CDR3nt: TGTGCCAGCAGCCAGAGGGGGACAGGGAACACCGGGGAGCTGTTTTTT

j_gene: TRBJ2-7
v_gene: TRBV6-5
abundance: -
d_gene: -
CDR3aa: CASSYSSISGYEQYF
CDR3nt: TGTGCCAGCAGTTACTCCTCCATCTCCGGCTACGAGCAGTACTTC

j_gene: TRBJ2-7
v_gene: TRBV6-5
abundance: -
d_gene: TRBD1
CDR3aa: CASNRDSSYEQYF
CDR3nt: TGTGCCAGCAACCGGGACAGTTCCTACGAGCAGTACTTC

j_gene: TRBJ2-1
v_gene: TRBV9
abundance: -
d_gene: TRBD2
CDR3aa: CASSVGRGSYNEQFF
CDR3nt: TGTGCCAGCAGCGTAGGGCGGGGGTCCTACAATGAGCAGTTCTTC

j_gene: TRBJ2-3
v_gene: TRBV5-1
abundance: -
d_gene: TRBD2
CDR3aa: CASSSLAGGGTQYF
CDR3nt: TGCGCCAGCAGCTCCCTAGCGGGAGGGGGTACGCAGTATTTT

j_gene: TRBJ1-4
v_gene: TRBV5-8
abundance: -
d_gene: -
CDR3aa: CASSPGAIDGGHEKLFF
CDR3nt: TGTGCCAGCAGCCCTGGGGCCATAGACGGCGGTCATGAAAAACTGTTTTTT

j_gene: TRBJ2-5
v_gene: TRBV7-2
abundance: -
d_gene: TRBD2
CDR3aa: CASSLAAGGQETQYF
CDR3nt: TGTGCCAGCAGCTTAGCTGCGGGGGGGCAGGAGACCCAGTACTTC

j_gene: TRBJ2-7
v_gene: TRBV5-1
abundance: -
d_gene: TRBD1
CDR3aa: CASSSWTGSSYEQYF
CDR3nt: TGCGCCAGCAGCTCCTGGACAGGGAGCTCCTACGAGCAGTACTTC

j_gene: TRBJ2-1
v_gene: TRBV11-3
abundance: once
d_gene: -
CDR3aa: CASSLRPYNEQFF
CDR3nt: TGTGCCAGCAGCTTAAGGCCGTACAATGAGCAGTTCTTC

j_gene: TRBJ2-2
v_gene: TRBV24-1
abundance: -
d_gene: TRBD2
CDR3aa: CATSDYGTSGRQMAGELFF
CDR3nt: TGTGCCACCAGTGACTACGGGACTAGCGGGAGACAAATGGCCGGGGAGCTGTTTTTT

j_gene: TRBJ1-5
v_gene: TRBV15
abundance: -
d_gene: TRBD1
CDR3aa: CATSRVGQGHQPQHF
CDR3nt: TGTGCCACCAGCAGAGTGGGACAGGGGCATCAGCCCCAGCATTTT

j_gene: TRBJ2-3
v_gene: TRBV5-1
abundance: -
d_gene: TRBD2
CDR3aa: CASSSTSGRSRTDTQYF
CDR3nt: TGCGCCAGCAGCTCGACTAGCGGGAGGTCCCGCACAGATACGCAGTATTTT

j_gene: TRBJ1-2
v_gene: TRBV6-5
abundance: -
d_gene: -
CDR3aa: CASSWGKTTHYGYTF
CDR3nt: TGTGCCAGCAGTTGGGGGAAGACCACTCACTATGGCTACACCTTC

j_gene: TRBJ1-3
v_gene: TRBV9
abundance: -
d_gene: -
CDR3aa: CASSVVGSSGNTIYF
CDR3nt: TGTGCCAGCAGCGTAGTGGGGAGCTCTGGAAACACCATATATTTT

j_gene: TRBJ2-5
v_gene: TRBV9
abundance: -
d_gene: -
CDR3aa: CASSVAGGHGTQYF
CDR3nt: TGTGCCAGCAGCGTAGCGGGTGGACATGGGACCCAGTACTTC

j_gene: TRBJ1-3
v_gene: TRBV19
abundance: -
d_gene: TRBD1
CDR3aa: CASGIQGGPGNTIYF
CDR3nt: TGTGCCAGTGGAATACAGGGGGGACCTGGAAACACCATATATTTT

j_gene: TRBJ2-7
v_gene: TRBV6-5
abundance: few
d_gene: TRBD2
CDR3aa: CASSAGTSVSYEQYF
CDR3nt: TGTGCCAGCAGCGCCGGGACTAGCGTCTCCTACGAGCAGTACTTC

j_gene: TRBJ2-1
v_gene: TRBV14
abundance: -
d_gene: -
CDR3aa: CASSQDSNYNEQFF
CDR3nt: TGTGCCAGCAGCCAAGATAGCAACTACAATGAGCAGTTCTTC

j_gene: TRBJ2-2
v_gene: TRBV18
abundance: -
d_gene: -
CDR3aa: CASSPSTGNTGELFF
CDR3nt: TGTGCCAGCTCACCATCGACAGGGAACACCGGGGAGCTGTTTTTT

j_gene: TRBJ1-6
v_gene: TRBV5-8
abundance: -
d_gene: -
CDR3aa: CASSLLTGIPSPLHF
CDR3nt: TGTGCCAGCAGCCTACTCACAGGAATCCCTTCACCCCTCCACTTT

j_gene: TRBJ1-1
v_gene: TRBV5-1
abundance: -
d_gene: TRBD1
CDR3aa: CASSPQGADTEAFF
CDR3nt: TGCGCCAGCAGTCCCCAGGGGGCCGACACTGAAGCTTTCTTT

j_gene: TRBJ1-1
v_gene: TRBV12-5
abundance: once
d_gene: -
CDR3aa: CASVQTDSYTEAFF
CDR3nt: TGTGCTAGTGTCCAGACGGACAGCTACACTGAAGCTTTCTTT

j_gene: TRBJ2-2
v_gene: TRBV5-4
abundance: -
d_gene: -
CDR3aa: CASSLVGGPSTGELFF
CDR3nt: TGTGCCAGCAGCTTGGTCGGGGGCCCGAGCACCGGGGAGCTGTTTTTT

j_gene: TRBJ1-3
v_gene: TRBV5-1
abundance: -
d_gene: -
CDR3aa: CASSSGLASGNTIYF
CDR3nt: TGCGCCAGCAGCTCGGGACTAGCGTCTGGAAACACCATATATTTT

j_gene: TRBJ2-7
v_gene: TRBV7-9
abundance: once
d_gene: TRBD1
CDR3aa: CASRSGQSSYEQYF
CDR3nt: TGTGCCAGCAGATCGGGACAGAGCTCCTACGAGCAGTACTTC

j_gene: TRBJ2-1
v_gene: TRBV5-8
abundance: -
d_gene: TRBD1
CDR3aa: CASSSDRGYNEQFF
CDR3nt: TGTGCCAGCAGCTCGGACAGGGGGTACAATGAGCAGTTCTTC

j_gene: TRBJ2-7
v_gene: TRBV15
abundance: -
d_gene: TRBD1
CDR3aa: CATSSRDRDYEQYF
CDR3nt: TGTGCCACCAGCTCCCGGGACAGGGACTACGAGCAGTACTTC

j_gene: TRBJ2-2
v_gene: TRBV30
abundance: few
d_gene: -
CDR3aa: CAWSVGGVNTGELFF
CDR3nt: TGTGCCTGGAGTGTAGGCGGGGTGAACACCGGGGAGCTGTTTTTT

j_gene: TRBJ1-1
v_gene: TRBV7-2
abundance: -
d_gene: TRBD1
CDR3aa: CASSLHRGSTEAFF
CDR3nt: TGTGCCAGCAGCTTGCACAGGGGGAGCACTGAAGCTTTCTTT